This T cell receptor beta chain was retrieved from a study of T cells after yellow fever vaccination. The overall study: Any fraction with a low cell number was prepared using SMART-Seq v4 Ultra Low Input. Regarding the study as a whole: Detected again after the booster were most primary-vaccination clones, at approximately 96% CD4 and roughly 88% CD8.

A process of 5'RACE template switching, which added a universal primer site and UMIs, was used to make TCR cDNA. In TCRdb, the 5' RACE reads were re-called with MiXCR into one record per CDR3 protein. In the table there are around 340,000 distinct CDR3 sequences, roughly an eighth of which are singletons. V trimming: 6 bases; J trimming: 1 base; junction bases outside the gene matches: 10. CDR1 DFQATT and CDR2 SNEGSKA come from the germline V gene (reference sequence). The length of the CDR3 is 16 residues. Turning to this clonotype: Its antigen is as yet unknown.

This sequence was found in a man aged 18 to 30 who received the YFV17D yellow fever vaccine. V gene TRBV20-1 combines with J gene TRBJ1-4; 8 bases fit TRBD1. The sample consisted of CD4+ T cells sorted from PBMCs, taken 15 days after the yellow fever booster vaccination. This CDR3 is CSALDRGRVTNEKLFF. CDR3 bases: TGCAGTGCCCTTGACAGGGGAAGGGTAACTAATGAAAAACTGTTTTTT.